This T cell receptor (beta chain) was obtained from a study of blood T cell repertoires in COVID-19. Here immunoSEQ multiplex PCR was the method, and the copy in TCRdb shows in-frame clones only, minus some. The sample consists of around 270,000 clones, around nine tenths of them appearing once. This CDR3 contains 16 residues. J was trimmed by 2 bases and V by 3 bases; bases with no gene match: 9. Germline V gives CDR1 SGHNT, CDR2 YYREEE (reference sequence). This TCR was recovered from a man in his forties who had recovered from COVID-19. V usage is TRBV5-4 and J usage is TRBJ2-5; TRBD2 matches 8 bases. Sample: peripheral blood. The DNA of the CDR3 is TGTGCCAGCAGCTCGCCGGCGGGGGGCAATCAAGAGACCCAGTACTTC. Protein sequence: CASSSPAGGNQETQYF.